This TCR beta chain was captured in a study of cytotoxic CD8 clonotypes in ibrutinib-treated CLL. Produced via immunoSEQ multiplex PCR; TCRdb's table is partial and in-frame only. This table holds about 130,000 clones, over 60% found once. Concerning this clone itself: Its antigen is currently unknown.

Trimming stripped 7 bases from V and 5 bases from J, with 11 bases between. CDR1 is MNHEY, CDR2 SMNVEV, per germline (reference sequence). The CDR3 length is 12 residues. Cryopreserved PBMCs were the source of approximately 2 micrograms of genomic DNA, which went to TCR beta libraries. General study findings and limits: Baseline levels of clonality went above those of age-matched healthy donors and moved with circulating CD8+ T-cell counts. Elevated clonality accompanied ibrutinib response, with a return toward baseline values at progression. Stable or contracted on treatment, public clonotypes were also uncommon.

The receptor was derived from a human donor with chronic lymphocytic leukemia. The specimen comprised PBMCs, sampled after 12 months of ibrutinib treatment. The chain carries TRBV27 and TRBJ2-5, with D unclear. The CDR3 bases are TGTGCCAGCAAGTCACGGCGCGAGACCCAGTACTTC. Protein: CASKSRRETQYF.